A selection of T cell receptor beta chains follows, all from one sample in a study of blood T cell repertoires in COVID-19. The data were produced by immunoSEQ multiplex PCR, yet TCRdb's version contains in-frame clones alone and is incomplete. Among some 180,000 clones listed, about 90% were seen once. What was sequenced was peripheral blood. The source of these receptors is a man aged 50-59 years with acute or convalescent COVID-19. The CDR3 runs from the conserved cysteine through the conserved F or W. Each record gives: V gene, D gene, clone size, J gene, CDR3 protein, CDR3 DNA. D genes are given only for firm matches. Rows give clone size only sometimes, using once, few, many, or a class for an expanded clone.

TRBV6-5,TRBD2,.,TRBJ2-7,CASSLPSGRTSEQYF,TGTGCCAGTAGCTTACCTAGCGGGAGGACCAGTGAGCAGTACTTC
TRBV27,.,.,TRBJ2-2,CASSFSAANTGELFF,TGTGCCAGCAGTTTCAGCGCCGCGAACACCGGGGAGCTGTTTTTT
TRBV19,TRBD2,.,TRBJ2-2,CASSISGGLALSTGELFF,TGTGCCAGTAGTATTTCGGGGGGACTAGCGTTAAGCACCGGGGAGCTGTTTTTT
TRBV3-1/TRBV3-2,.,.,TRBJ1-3,CASSQELAGGQNTIYF,TGTGCCAGCAGCCAAGAATTGGCGGGGGGTCAGAACACCATATATTTT
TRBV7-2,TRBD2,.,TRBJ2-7,CASSLAGTSGSYEQYF,TGTGCCAGCAGCTTAGCGGGGACTAGCGGGAGCTACGAGCAGTACTTC
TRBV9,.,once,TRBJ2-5,CASSVGLTQETQYF,TGTGCCAGCAGCGTAGGGTTGACTCAAGAGACCCAGTACTTC
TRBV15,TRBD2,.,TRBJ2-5,CATSSSTSGETQYF,TGTGCCACCAGCAGTTCTACTAGCGGAGAGACCCAGTACTTC
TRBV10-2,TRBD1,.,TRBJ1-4,CASRDREEKLFF,TGCGCCAGCAGGGACAGGGAGGAAAAACTGTTTTTT
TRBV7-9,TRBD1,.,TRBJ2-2,CASSAQGASTGELFF,TGTGCCAGCAGCGCACAGGGGGCGAGCACCGGGGAGCTGTTTTTT
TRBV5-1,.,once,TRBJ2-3,CASSLAPSGTNTQYF,TGCGCCAGCAGCTTGGCCCCCTCTGGCACGAATACGCAGTATTTT
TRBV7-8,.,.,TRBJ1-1,CASTRGPNTEAFF,TGTGCCAGCACCAGAGGGCCAAACACTGAAGCTTTCTTT
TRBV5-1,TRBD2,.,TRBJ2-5,CASSLREAETQYF,TGCGCCAGCAGCTTGCGGGAGGCCGAGACCCAGTACTTC
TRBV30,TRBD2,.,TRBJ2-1,CAWSGASGTWGNEQFF,TGTGCCTGGAGTGGGGCTAGCGGGACCTGGGGCAATGAGCAGTTCTTC
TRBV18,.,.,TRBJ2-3,CASSPNLAMTDTQYF,TGTGCCAGCTCACCGAATTTAGCGATGACAGATACGCAGTATTTT
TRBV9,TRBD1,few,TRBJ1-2,CASSVDPAGGQGYTF,TGTGCCAGCAGCGTAGACCCGGCAGGGGGTCAGGGCTACACCTTC
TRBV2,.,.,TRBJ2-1,CASSGGRGQFF,TGTGCCAGCAGTGGTGGTCGAGGGCAGTTCTTC
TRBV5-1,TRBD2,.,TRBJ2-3,CASSLASGGAIDTQYF,TGCGCCAGCAGCTTGGCTAGCGGGGGGGCTATAGATACGCAGTATTTT
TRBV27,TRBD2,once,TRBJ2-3,CASSFLREYIDTQYF,TGTGCCAGCAGTTTTTTGCGGGAGTATATAGATACGCAGTATTTT
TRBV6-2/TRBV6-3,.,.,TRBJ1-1,CASSRPDLAAWNTEAFF,TGTGCCAGCAGCCGACCTGACCTCGCGGCATGGAACACTGAAGCTTTCTTT
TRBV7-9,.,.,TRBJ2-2,CASSANSRTGELFF,TGTGCCAGCAGCGCCAACTCTAGAACCGGGGAGCTGTTTTTT
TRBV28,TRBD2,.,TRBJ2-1,CASSSPGTSGRSGEQFF,TGTGCCAGCAGTTCACCCGGGACTAGCGGGAGGTCAGGTGAGCAGTTCTTC
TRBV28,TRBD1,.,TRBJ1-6,CASPTGAGGDSPLHF,TGTGCCAGCCCAACAGGGGCCGGCGGAGACTCACCCCTCCACTTT
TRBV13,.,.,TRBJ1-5,CASSLGRSDQPQHF,TGTGCCAGCAGCTTAGGGCGTTCCGATCAGCCCCAGCATTTT
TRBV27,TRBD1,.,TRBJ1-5,CASSLTPGGRQPQHF,TGTGCCAGCAGCCTCACTCCAGGGGGCCGTCAGCCCCAGCATTTT
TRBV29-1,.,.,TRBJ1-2,CSVEGGEQYGYTF,TGCAGCGTTGAAGGGGGGGAACAGTATGGCTACACCTTC
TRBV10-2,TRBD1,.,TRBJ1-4,CASSETGNEEKLFF,TGCGCCAGCAGCGAGACAGGGAATGAAGAAAAACTGTTTTTT
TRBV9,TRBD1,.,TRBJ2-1,CASSAYRGKGYNEQFF,TGTGCCAGCAGCGCCTACAGGGGGAAGGGGTACAATGAGCAGTTCTTC
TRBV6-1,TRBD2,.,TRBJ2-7,CASSEARGSGSYYEQYF,TGTGCCAGCAGTGAAGCGCGGGGAAGCGGGAGCTACTACGAGCAGTACTTC
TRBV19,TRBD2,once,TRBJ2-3,CASGLAGWSDTQYF,TGTGCCAGTGGATTAGCGGGGTGGTCGGATACGCAGTATTTT
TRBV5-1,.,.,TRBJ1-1,CASSLSPEFTEAFF,TGCGCCAGCAGCTTAAGTCCGGAGTTCACTGAAGCTTTCTTT
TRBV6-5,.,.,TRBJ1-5,CASSYHRADQPQHF,TGTGCCAGCAGTTACCACAGGGCTGATCAGCCCCAGCATTTT
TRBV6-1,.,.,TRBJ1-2,CASSESLDSPYGYTF,TGTGCCAGCAGTGAATCCTTGGACAGCCCATATGGCTACACCTTC
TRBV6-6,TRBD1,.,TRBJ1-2,CASTFLGQGYGYTF,TGTGCCAGCACCTTCCTAGGACAGGGCTATGGCTACACCTTC
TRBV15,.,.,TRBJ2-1,CATSRPTIRGNEQFF,TGTGCCACCAGCAGACCTACCATCAGGGGTAATGAGCAGTTCTTC
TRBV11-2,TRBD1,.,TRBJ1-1,CASSTGQGTEAFF,TGTGCCAGCAGCACCGGACAGGGCACTGAAGCTTTCTTT
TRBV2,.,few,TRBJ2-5,CASSYPGVETQYF,TGTGCCAGCAGTTACCCGGGTGTCGAGACCCAGTACTTC
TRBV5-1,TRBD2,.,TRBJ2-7,CASSLVSSGSYEQYF,TGCGCCAGCAGCTTGGTGTCTAGCGGGAGTTACGAGCAGTACTTC
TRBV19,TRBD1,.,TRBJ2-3,CASSRGQGIHTDTQYF,TGTGCCAGTAGCAGGGGACAGGGTATCCACACAGATACGCAGTATTTT
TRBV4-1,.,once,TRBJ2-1,CASSQDRKDLQFF,TGCGCCAGCAGCCAAGATCGTAAGGACTTGCAGTTCTTC
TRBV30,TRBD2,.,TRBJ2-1,CAWTNGLAIISEQFF,TGTGCCTGGACCAACGGACTAGCGATTATTAGTGAGCAGTTCTTC
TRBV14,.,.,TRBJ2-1,CASSLSGSYNEQFF,TGTGCCAGCAGCCTTAGCGGCTCCTACAATGAGCAGTTCTTC
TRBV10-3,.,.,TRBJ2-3,CAISDAGGSDTQYF,TGTGCCATCAGTGATGCTGGAGGGTCAGATACGCAGTATTTT
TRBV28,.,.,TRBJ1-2,CASSPSDYGYTF,TGTGCCAGCAGTCCCTCAGACTATGGCTACACCTTC
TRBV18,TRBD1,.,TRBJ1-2,CASSPRDSSYGYTF,TGTGCCAGCTCACCCAGGGACAGTAGCTATGGCTACACCTTC
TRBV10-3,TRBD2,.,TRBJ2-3,CAISESSGSVDTQYF,TGTGCCATCAGTGAATCTAGCGGGAGTGTAGATACGCAGTATTTT
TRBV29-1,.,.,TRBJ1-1,CSAGGGDTEAFF,TGCAGCGCTGGAGGTGGAGACACTGAAGCTTTCTTT
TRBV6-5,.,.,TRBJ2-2,CASSLDRWRTGELFF,TGTGCCAGCAGCCTTGACAGGTGGAGGACCGGGGAGCTGTTTTTT
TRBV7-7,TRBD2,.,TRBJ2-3,CASSPATSGTTPDTQYF,TGTGCCAGCAGCCCCGCGACTAGCGGGACTACCCCAGATACGCAGTATTTT